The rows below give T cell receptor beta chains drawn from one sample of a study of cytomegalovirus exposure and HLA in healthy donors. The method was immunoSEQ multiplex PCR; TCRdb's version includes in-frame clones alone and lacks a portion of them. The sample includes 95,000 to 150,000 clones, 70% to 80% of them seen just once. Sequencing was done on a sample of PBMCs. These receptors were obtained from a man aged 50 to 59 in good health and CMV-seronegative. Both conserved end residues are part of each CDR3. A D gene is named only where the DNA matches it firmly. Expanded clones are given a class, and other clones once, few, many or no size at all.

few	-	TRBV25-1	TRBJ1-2	TGTGCCAGCAGTGAGGCGGGGAACTATGGCTACACCTTC	CASSEAGNYGYTF
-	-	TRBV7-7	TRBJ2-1	TGTGCCAGCAGCTTAGCTAGCGGTGACAATGAGCAGTTCTTC	CASSLASGDNEQFF
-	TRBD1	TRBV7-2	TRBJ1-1	TGTGCCAGCAGCCCAAACGGAGAGACAGGGCCTGAAGCTTTCTTT	CASSPNGETGPEAFF
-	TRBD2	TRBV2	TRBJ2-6	TGTGCCAGGAGCGGGGCTGGGGCCAACGTCCTGACTTTC	CARSGAGANVLTF
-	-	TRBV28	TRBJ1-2	TGTGCCAGCAGTTTAAATCAAGGCTACACCTTC	CASSLNQGYTF
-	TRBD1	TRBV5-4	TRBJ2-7	TGTGCCAGCAGCAGTGCCGGGACAGGGGAATACGAGCAGTACTTC	CASSSAGTGEYEQYF
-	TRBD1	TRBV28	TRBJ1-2	TGTGCCAGCAGTTGGGGGACAGGGATTAACTATGGCTACACCTTC	CASSWGTGINYGYTF
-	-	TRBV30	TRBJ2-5	TGTGCCTGGAGTTGGGGGCCAGAGGAGACCCAGTACTTC	CAWSWGPEETQYF
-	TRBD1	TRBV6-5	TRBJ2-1	TGTGCCAGCAGTTACGGGACAGGGGGCGGATGGGAGCAGTTCTTC	CASSYGTGGGWEQFF
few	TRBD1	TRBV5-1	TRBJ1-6	TGCGCCAGCAGCTTGGGACAGGGCGGCGGAAATTCACCCCTCCACTTT	CASSLGQGGGNSPLHF
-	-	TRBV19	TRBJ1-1	TGTGCCAGTAGTGATCAGGGGTTGGGAACTGAAGCTTTCTTT	CASSDQGLGTEAFF
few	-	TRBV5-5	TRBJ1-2	TGTGCCAGCAGCTTTGAGACTAATAACTATGGCTACACCTTC	CASSFETNNYGYTF
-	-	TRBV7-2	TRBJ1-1	TGTGCCAGCAGCTTATACGGGACTGAAGCTTTCTTT	CASSLYGTEAFF
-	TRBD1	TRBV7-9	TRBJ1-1	TGTGCCAGCAGCCCCGGGCCAGGGGGCACTGAAGCTTTCTTT	CASSPGPGGTEAFF
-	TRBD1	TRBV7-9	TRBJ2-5	TGTGCCAGCAGCTGGGGACAGGGGGAAGAGACCCAGTACTTC	CASSWGQGEETQYF
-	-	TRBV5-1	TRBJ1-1	TGCGCCAGCAGCTTGGTCGAAGGACGGGGGGCTGAAGCTTTCTTT	CASSLVEGRGAEAFF
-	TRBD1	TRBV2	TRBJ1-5	TGTGCCAGCAGTCGATCTCAGGGGGTAGCTCAGCCCCAGCATTTT	CASSRSQGVAQPQHF
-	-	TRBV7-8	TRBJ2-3	TGTGCCACCTCAGCTTATACTAGCAGGGCGGATACGCAGTATTTT	CATSAYTSRADTQYF
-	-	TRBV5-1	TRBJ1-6	TGCGCCAGCAGTACAGGGTCCTATAATTCACCCCTCCACTTT	CASSTGSYNSPLHF
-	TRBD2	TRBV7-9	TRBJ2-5	TGTGCCAGCAGCTTAGGCGCTAGCGGGGGGGCCCCGTACCAAGAGACCCAGTACTTC	CASSLGASGGAPYQETQYF
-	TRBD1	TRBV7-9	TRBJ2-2	TGTGCCAGCAGCTTCATCCAGGGGGACACCGGGGAGCTGTTTTTT	CASSFIQGDTGELFF
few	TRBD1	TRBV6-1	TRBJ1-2	TGTGCCAGCAGTGAATGGGACAGGGAAGGATATGGCTACACCTTC	CASSEWDREGYGYTF
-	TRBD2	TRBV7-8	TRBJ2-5	TGTGCCAGCAGATCGCCGGGGGAGGGGAAGACCCAGTACTTC	CASRSPGEGKTQYF
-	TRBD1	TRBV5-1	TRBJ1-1	TGCGCCAGCAGCTCGGGAATCCGGGACAGCTCTATGAACACTGAAGCTTTCTTT	CASSSGIRDSSMNTEAFF
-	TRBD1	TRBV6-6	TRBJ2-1	TGTGCCAGCTCCAGGGGGCGTTTCAATGAGCAGTTCTTC	CASSRGRFNEQFF
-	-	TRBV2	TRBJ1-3	TGTGCCAGCACCGAAACTTACACCATATATTTT	CASTETYTIYF
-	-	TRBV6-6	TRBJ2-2	TGTGCCAGCAGCTGGGAGAGAACCGGGGAGCTGTTTTTT	CASSWERTGELFF
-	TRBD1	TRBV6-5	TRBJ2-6	TGTGCCAGCAGTGACGACAGGGGGCTTAACGTCCTGACTTTC	CASSDDRGLNVLTF
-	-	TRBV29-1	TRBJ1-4	TGCAGCGTTGGGGCGACTAATGAAAAACTGTTTTTT	CSVGATNEKLFF
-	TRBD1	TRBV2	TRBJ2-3	TGTGCCAGCAGTGAGAGAACAGGGGTAAATACGCAGTATTTT	CASSERTGVNTQYF
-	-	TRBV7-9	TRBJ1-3	TGTGCCTGGGACCGGGGGTCTGGAAACACCATATATTTT	CAWDRGSGNTIYF
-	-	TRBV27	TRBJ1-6	TGTGCCAGCAGTCTCGACAGGAATAATTCACCCCTCCACTTT	CASSLDRNNSPLHF
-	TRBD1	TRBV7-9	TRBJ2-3	TGTGCCAGCAGCTGGACAGGGAGTACGCAGTATTTT	CASSWTGSTQYF
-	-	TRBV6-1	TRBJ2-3	TGTGCCAGCAGTGATAGGAATCTAGGGGGGGTGGCAGATACGCAGTATTTT	CASSDRNLGGVADTQYF
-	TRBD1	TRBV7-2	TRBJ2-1	TGTGCCAGCAGCTTAGCTCAGGGGGTCTACAATGAGCAGTTCTTC	CASSLAQGVYNEQFF